One sample yielded the 10 T cell receptor beta chains listed below, sequenced in a study of early stage breast cancer tumors. Some clones are missing from TCRdb's copy, which holds only in-frame ones; the method was immunoSEQ multiplex PCR. The sample yields 69,000 or so clones, about 85% seen once. Source material: blood. These receptors all come from a person aged 35 to 50 with breast cancer.

J is TRBJ2-4 and V is TRBV27, with TRBD1 matching over 7 bases. Trimming at V came to 8 bases and at J to 0 bases, leaving 19 bases not matched to a gene. The CDR3 spans 19 residues. From germline, CDR1 is MNHEY and CDR2 SMNVEV (reference sequence). This chain's CDR3 is CASAQPTGRGRLAKNIQYF. The DNA for the CDR3 is TGTGCCAGCGCCCAACCGACAGGGCGAGGGAGACTAGCCAAAAACATTCAGTACTTC.

DNA for the CDR3: TGTGCCTGGAGTGCCCAGACAGGAGCCTACGAGCAGTACTTC. It yields the protein CAWSAQTGAYEQYF. The chain couples TRBV30 to TRBJ2-7; maybe TRBD1 (6 bases). Germline CDR1 GTSNPN, CDR2 SVGIG (reference sequence). This CDR3 is 14 amino acids long. V gave up 1 base and J gave up 2 bases, with 12 bases separating them. The full variable domain, in which reference TRBV30 and TRBJ2-7 provide the parts outside the CDR3, is SQTIHQWPATLVQPVGSPLSLECTVEGTSNPNLYWYRQAAGRGLQLLFYSVGIGQISSEVPQNLSASRPQDRQFILSSKKLLLSDSGFYLCAWSAQTGAYEQYFGPGTRLTVT.

The chain uses TRBV4-1 and TRBJ2-3; D is undetermined. Germline V lookup: CDR1 MGHRA, CDR2 YSYEKL. There are 13 residues in the CDR3. The ends were cut back, 1 base at V and 5 bases at J, with 7 bases in the middle. The DNA of the CDR3 is TGCGCCAGCAGCCAAGTGGCTTTAGATACGCAGTATTTT. Protein sequence: CASSQVALDTQYF.

The CDR3 spells CASSLGGRFAGEFYEQYF. The CDR3 DNA is TGTGCCAGCAGCTTGGGGGGGCGCTTCGCGGGAGAATTCTACGAGCAGTACTTC. The rearrangement uses TRBV5-4 and TRBJ2-7; tentative D call: TRBD2 (7 bases). CDR1 is SGHNT, CDR2 YYREEE, per germline (reference sequence). The CDR3 is 18 residues long. V lost 0 bases and J 3 bases, leaving 22 bases between the germline ends.

This chain uses TRBV9 with TRBJ2-7; TRBD2 is a possible D gene (6 bases). Trimming stripped 4 bases from V and 0 bases from J, with 14 bases between. Germline V lookup: CDR1 SGDLS, CDR2 YYNGEE. The CDR3 runs 15 residues. The CDR3 protein is CASSPGEISSYEQYF. The DNA of the CDR3 is TGTGCCAGCAGCCCGGGGGAAATATCCTCCTACGAGCAGTACTTC.

This chain uses TRBV2 with TRBJ1-5; D perhaps matches TRBD1 (5 bases). The germline V gene has CDR1 SNHLY and CDR2 FYNNEI. Trimming pared 8 bases from V and 1 base from J, leaving 12 bases between. The CDR3 spans 14 residues. The CDR3 loop reads CASGGRVSNQPQHF. The CDR3 region has the DNA TGTGCCAGCGGGGGGAGGGTAAGCAATCAGCCCCAGCATTTT.

The J gene is TRBJ2-2, the V gene TRBV11-2; TRBD2 agrees at 14 bases. V lost 2 bases and J lost 6; bases outside the gene matches: 5. Looked up from germline, CDR1 is SGHAT and CDR2 is FQNNGV. The CDR3 is 17 residues long. The CDR3 region is CASSLWGLAGAPGELFF. In DNA, the CDR3 is TGTGCCAGCAGCTTATGGGGACTAGCGGGAGCTCCCGGGGAGCTGTTTTTT.

The chain combines TRBV6-5 with TRBJ2-5; 7 bases map to TRBD1. The CDR3 is made up of 13 amino acids. Germline CDR1 MNHEY, CDR2 SVGAGI. Trimming at V came to 6 bases and at J to 7 bases, leaving 8 bases not matched to a gene. The CDR3 here is CASSGQWTGTQYF. The CDR3 DNA reads as TGTGCCAGCAGCGGACAGTGGACAGGGACCCAGTACTTC.

The chain carries TRBV14 and TRBJ1-1; 9 bases agree with TRBD1. Trimming at V came to 4 bases and at J to 3 bases, leaving 12 bases not matched to a gene. Germline V lookup: CDR1 SGHDN, CDR2 FVKESK. This CDR3 contains 17 residues. The CDR3 is CASSPTRWTGDDTEAFF. For the CDR3, the DNA is TGTGCCAGCAGCCCGACGAGGTGGACAGGGGACGACACTGAAGCTTTCTTT.

This clone showed up many times. The chain carries TRBV6-4 and TRBJ1-1, with 9 bases aligning to TRBD1. This CDR3 has 16 residues. Germline trimming cut 6 bases from V and 3 bases from J; bases unmatched to any gene: 11. Per the germline V gene, CDR1 is MRHNA and CDR2 is SNTAGT. CDR3 region: CASSPGTGPRDTEAFF. DNA for the CDR3: TGTGCCAGCAGCCCCGGGACAGGGCCGCGGGACACTGAAGCTTTCTTT.